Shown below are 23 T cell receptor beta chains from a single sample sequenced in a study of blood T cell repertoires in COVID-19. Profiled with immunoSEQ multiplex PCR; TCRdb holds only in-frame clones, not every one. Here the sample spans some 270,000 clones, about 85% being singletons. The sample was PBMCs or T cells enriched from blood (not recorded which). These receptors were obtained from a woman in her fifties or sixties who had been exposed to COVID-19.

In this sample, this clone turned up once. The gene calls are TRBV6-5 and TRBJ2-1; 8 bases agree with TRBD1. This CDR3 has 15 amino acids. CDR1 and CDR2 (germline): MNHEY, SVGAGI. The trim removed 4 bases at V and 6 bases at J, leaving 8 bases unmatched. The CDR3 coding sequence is TGTGCCAGCAGTTCGACACAGGGGGTCCGCAATGAGCAGTTCTTC. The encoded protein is CASSSTQGVRNEQFF.

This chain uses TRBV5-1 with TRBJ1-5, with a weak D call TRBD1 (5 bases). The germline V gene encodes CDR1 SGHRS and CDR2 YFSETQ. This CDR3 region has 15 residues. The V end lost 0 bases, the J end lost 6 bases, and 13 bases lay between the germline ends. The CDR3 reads CASSLGGGFGQPQHF. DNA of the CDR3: TGCGCCAGCAGCTTGGGTGGGGGGTTCGGTCAGCCCCAGCATTTT.

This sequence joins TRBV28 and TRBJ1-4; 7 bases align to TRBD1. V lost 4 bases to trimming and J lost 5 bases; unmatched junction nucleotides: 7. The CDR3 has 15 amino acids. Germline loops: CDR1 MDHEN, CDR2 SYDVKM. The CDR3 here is CASSWDSFANEKLFF. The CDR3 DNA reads TGTGCCAGCAGTTGGGACAGCTTTGCGAATGAAAAACTGTTTTTT.

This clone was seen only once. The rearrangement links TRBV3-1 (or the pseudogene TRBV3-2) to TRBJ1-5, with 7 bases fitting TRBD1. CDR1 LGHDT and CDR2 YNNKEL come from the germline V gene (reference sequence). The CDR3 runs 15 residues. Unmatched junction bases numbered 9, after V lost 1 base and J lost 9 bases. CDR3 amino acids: CASSQGWTGLAPQHF. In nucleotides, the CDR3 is TGTGCCAGCAGCCAAGGGTGGACAGGCCTAGCGCCCCAGCATTTT.

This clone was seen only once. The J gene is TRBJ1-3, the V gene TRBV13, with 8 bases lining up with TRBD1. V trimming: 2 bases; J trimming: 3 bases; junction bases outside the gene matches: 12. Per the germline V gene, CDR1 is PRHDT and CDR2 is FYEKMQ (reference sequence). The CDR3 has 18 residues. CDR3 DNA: TGTGCCAGCAGCTTAAGGACAGGGATATTATCGGGTGGAAACACCATATATTTT. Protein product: CASSLRTGILSGGNTIYF.

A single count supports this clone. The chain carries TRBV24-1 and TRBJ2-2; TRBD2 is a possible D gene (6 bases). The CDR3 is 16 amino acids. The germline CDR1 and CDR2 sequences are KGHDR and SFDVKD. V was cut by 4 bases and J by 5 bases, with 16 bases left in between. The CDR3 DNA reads TGTGCCACCAGTGAATTCCAGGGACTGGCTACCGGGGAGCTGTTTTTT. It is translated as CATSEFQGLATGELFF.

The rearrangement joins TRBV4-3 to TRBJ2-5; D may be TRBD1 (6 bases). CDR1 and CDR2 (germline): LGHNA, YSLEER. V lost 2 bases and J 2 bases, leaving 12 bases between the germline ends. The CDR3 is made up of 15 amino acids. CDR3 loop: CASSQQGTQQETQYF. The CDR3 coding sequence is TGCGCCAGCAGCCAACAGGGGACCCAGCAAGAGACCCAGTACTTC.

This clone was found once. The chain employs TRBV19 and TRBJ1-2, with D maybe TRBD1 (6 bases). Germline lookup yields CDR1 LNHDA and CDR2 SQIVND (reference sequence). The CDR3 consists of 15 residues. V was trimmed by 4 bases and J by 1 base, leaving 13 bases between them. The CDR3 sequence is CASSTRQEINYGYTF. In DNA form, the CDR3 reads TGTGCCAGTAGTACCAGACAGGAAATTAACTATGGCTACACCTTC.

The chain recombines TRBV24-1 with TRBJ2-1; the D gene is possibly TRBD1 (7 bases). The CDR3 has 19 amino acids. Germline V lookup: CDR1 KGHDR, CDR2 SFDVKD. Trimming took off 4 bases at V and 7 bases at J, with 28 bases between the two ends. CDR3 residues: CATSDRQGSSGKPLNEQFF. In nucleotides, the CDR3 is TGTGCCACCAGTGACCGACAGGGTAGTAGCGGCAAACCATTGAATGAGCAGTTCTTC.

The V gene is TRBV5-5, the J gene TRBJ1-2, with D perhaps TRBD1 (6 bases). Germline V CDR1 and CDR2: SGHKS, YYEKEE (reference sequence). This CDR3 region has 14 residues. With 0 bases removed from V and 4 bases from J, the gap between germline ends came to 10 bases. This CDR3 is CASSLGQEIYGYTF. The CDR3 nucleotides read TGTGCCAGCAGCTTGGGACAGGAGATCTATGGCTACACCTTC.

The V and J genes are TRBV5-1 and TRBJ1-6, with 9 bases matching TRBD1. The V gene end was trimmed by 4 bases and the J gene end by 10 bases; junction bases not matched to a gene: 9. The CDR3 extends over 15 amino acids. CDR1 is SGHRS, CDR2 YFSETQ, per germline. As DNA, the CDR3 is TGCGCCAGCAGCCCGGGACAGGGATACTTGTCACCCCTCCACTTT. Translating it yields CASSPGQGYLSPLHF.

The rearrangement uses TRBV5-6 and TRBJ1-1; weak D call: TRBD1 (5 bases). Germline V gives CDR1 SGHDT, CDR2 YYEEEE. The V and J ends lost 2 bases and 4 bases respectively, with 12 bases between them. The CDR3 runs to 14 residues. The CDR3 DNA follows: TGTGCCAGCAGCTTCCCCCATCAGGGCACTGAAGCTTTCTTT. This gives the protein CASSFPHQGTEAFF.

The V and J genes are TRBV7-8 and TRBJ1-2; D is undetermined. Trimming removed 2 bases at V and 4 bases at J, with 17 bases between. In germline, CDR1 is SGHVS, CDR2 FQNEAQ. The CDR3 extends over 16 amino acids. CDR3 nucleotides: TGTGCCAGCAGCTTATTGAGGTCACCGAGTATCTATGGCTACACCTTC. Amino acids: CASSLLRSPSIYGYTF.

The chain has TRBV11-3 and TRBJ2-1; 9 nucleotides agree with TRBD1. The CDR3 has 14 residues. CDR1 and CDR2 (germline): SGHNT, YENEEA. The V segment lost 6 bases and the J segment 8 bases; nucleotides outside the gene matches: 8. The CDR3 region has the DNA TGTGCCAGCAGTTACGGGACAGGGATTGATGAGCAGTTCTTC. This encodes CASSYGTGIDEQFF.

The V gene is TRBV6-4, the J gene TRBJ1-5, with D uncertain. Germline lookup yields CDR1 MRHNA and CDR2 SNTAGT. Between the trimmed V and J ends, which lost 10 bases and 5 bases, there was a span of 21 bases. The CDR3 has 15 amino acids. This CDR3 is CAKQPAASSDQPQHF. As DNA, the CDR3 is TGTGCCAAGCAACCCGCGGCGTCTTCGGATCAGCCCCAGCATTTT.

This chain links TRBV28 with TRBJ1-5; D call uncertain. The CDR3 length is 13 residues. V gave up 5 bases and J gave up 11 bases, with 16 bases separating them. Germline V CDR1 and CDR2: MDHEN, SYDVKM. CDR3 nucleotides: TGTGCCAGCAGTCCCCCGCAGGAGGAGACCCAGCATTTT. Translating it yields CASSPPQEETQHF. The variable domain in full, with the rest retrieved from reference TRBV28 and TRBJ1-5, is DVKVTQSSRYLVKRTGEKVFLECVQDMDHENMFWYRQDPGLGLRLIYFSYDVKMKEKGDIPEGYSVSREKKERFSLILESASTNQTSMYLCASSPPQEETQHFGDGTRLSIL.

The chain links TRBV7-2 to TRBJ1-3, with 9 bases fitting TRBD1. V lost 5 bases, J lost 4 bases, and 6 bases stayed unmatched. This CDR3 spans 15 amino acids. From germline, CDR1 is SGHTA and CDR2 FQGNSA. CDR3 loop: CASSPGQGTGNTIYF. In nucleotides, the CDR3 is TGTGCCAGCAGCCCAGGACAGGGGACCGGAAACACCATATATTTT.

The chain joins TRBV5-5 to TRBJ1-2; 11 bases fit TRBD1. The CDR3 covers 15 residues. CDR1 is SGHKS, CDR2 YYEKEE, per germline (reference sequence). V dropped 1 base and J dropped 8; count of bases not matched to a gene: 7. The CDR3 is CASSLNGQGAKGYTF. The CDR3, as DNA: TGTGCCAGCAGCTTGAACGGACAGGGGGCGAAAGGCTACACCTTC.

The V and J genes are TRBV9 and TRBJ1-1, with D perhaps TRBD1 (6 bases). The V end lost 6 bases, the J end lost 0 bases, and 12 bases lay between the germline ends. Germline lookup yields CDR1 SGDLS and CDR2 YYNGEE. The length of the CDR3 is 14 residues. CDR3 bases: TGTGCCAGCATCACCGGACAGCTGAACACTGAAGCTTTCTTT. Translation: CASITGQLNTEAFF. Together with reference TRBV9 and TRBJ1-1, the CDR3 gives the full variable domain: DSGVTQTPKHLITATGQRVTLRCSPRSGDLSVYWYQQSLDQGLQFLIQYYNGEERAKGNILERFSAQQFPDLHSELNLSSLELGDSALYFCASITGQLNTEAFFGQGTRLTVV.

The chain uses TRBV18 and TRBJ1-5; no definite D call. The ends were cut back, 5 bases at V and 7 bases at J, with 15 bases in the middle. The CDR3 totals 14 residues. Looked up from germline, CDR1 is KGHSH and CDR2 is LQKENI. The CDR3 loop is CASSNPGSRQPQHF. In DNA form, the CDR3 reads TGTGCCAGCTCAAACCCGGGATCGAGGCAGCCCCAGCATTTT.

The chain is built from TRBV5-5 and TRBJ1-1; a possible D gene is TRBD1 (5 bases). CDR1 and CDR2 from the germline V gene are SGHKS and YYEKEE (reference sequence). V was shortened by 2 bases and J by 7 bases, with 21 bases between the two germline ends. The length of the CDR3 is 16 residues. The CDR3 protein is CASSFRAGLGLGEAFF. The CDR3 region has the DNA TGTGCCAGCAGCTTTCGGGCAGGGTTGGGCCTAGGTGAAGCTTTCTTT.

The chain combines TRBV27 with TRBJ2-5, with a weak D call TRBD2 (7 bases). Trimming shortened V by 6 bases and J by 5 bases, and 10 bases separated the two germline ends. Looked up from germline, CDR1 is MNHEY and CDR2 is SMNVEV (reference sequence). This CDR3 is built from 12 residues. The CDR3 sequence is CASRRGGETQYF. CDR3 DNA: TGTGCCAGCAGGAGGGGGGGGGAGACCCAGTACTTC.

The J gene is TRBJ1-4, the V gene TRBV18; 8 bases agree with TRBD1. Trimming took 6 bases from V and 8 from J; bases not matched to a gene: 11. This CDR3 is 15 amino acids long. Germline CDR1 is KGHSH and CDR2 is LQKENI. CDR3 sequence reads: CASSLDRGSREKLFF. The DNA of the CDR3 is TGTGCCAGCTCCCTAGACAGGGGATCGAGAGAAAAACTGTTTTTT.